This T cell receptor (beta chain) derives from a study of blood T cell repertoires in COVID-19. Overall study: Samples came from the United States, Italy and Spain, spanning acute and convalescent COVID-19. Nucleic acid was either cDNA or gDNA, and it came from T cells, B-cell-depleted T cells, or PBMCs.

Per the original methods: Scientists estimated how many nucleated cells there were by amplifying reference gene primers. The protocol was immunoSEQ multiplex PCR, while the TCRdb copy is restricted to in-frame clones and leaves out a portion. V, J and clone size were drawn from that table, and D and trimming were deduced from the DNA. The sample gives about 87,000 clones, approximately 89% of which show up once; around 7% is in the top ten. V was pared by 8 bases and J by 8 bases, with 10 bases between. From germline, CDR1 is SNHLY and CDR2 FYNNEI. The CDR3 is 12 amino acids. The receptor comes from a human donor with acute or convalescent COVID-19. The donor label of this sample is uncertain. The chain recombines TRBV2 with TRBJ1-6; D remains ambiguous. Input material: peripheral blood. The CDR3 DNA is TGTGCCAGCGATTGGGCTGATTCACCCCTCCACTTT. It is translated as CASDWADSPLHF. The full variable domain, completed using reference TRBV2 and TRBJ1-6, is EPEVTQTPSHQVTQMGQEVILRCVPISNHLYFYWYRQILGQKVEFLVSFYNNEISEKSEIFDDQFSVERPDGSNFTLKIRSTKLEDSAMYFCASDWADSPLHFGNGTRLTVT.